This T cell receptor beta chain was recorded in a study of shared clonotypes between healthy human individuals. CDR3 length: 12 residues. Germline V gives CDR1 MDHEN, CDR2 SYDVKM. Trimming left V 5 bases short and J 11 bases short, with 15 bases between. Several immunoSEQ plates held equal portions of the genomic DNA taken from each subset. Repertoires were generated with immunoSEQ multiplex PCR, while TCRdb's copy carries only in-frame clones and drops some. The table lists approximately 2.5 million clones, roughly 93% of them singletons. Turning to this clone: Its antigen is not known.

Study-wide results and caveats: It was expected that sequencing depth would affect clonotype sharing among donors. The generation probabilities recorded for non-shared clonotypes fell below those of clonotypes shared by all four donors.

The receptor was derived from a man younger than 35 in good health. Some clones in this sample may be carry-over from other donors' samples. The chain couples TRBV28 to TRBJ1-1; D is perhaps TRBD1 (5 bases). Sequenced sample: naive CD4+ T cells from PBMCs. The subset here: CD45RA+ positively selected. In DNA form, the CDR3 reads TGTGCCAGCAGTATAAGATATGGGACGGCTTTCTTT. Amino acid sequence: CASSIRYGTAFF.